This is a list of T cell receptor beta chains from one sample in a study of blood T cell repertoires in COVID-19. Measured with immunoSEQ multiplex PCR; TCRdb has only the in-frame clones, and not every one. The sample records about half a million clones, over 75% being singletons. Sequenced input: peripheral blood. The receptors originated from a human donor in a cohort sampled during active COVID-19. Each CDR3 is given with its conserved first and last residue. Fields, in order: V gene, D gene, J gene, clone size, CDR3 protein, CDR3 DNA. A D gene is named only where the DNA matches it firmly. A row's size may be missing; if present it is once, few, many or a size class.

V: TRBV30
D: NA
J: TRBJ1-1
size: NA
CDR3: CAWSNGRRNTEAFF
DNA: TGTGCCTGGAGTAATGGCCGGAGGAACACTGAAGCTTTCTTT

V: TRBV7-3
D: TRBD1
J: TRBJ2-7
size: NA
CDR3: CASTTQGAFDEQYF
DNA: TGTGCCAGCACCACACAGGGGGCTTTTGACGAGCAGTACTTC

V: TRBV9
D: TRBD2
J: TRBJ2-3
size: NA
CDR3: CASSVTSGMGDTQYF
DNA: TGTGCCAGCAGCGTTACTAGCGGGATGGGGGATACGCAGTATTTT

V: TRBV4-1
D: TRBD2
J: TRBJ2-2
size: NA
CDR3: CASSPRGAGGLTGELFF
DNA: TGCGCCAGCAGCCCCCGGGGAGCGGGAGGTTTGACCGGGGAGCTGTTTTTT

V: TRBV3-1/TRBV3-2
D: NA
J: TRBJ2-7
size: NA
CDR3: CASSLRAGDMTSEQYF
DNA: TGTGCCAGCAGCCTCCGGGCAGGGGATATGACGAGCGAGCAGTACTTC

V: TRBV25-1
D: NA
J: TRBJ1-3
size: NA
CDR3: CASVSSGNTIYF
DNA: TGTGCCAGCGTTAGCTCTGGAAACACCATATATTTT

V: TRBV28
D: NA
J: TRBJ1-3
size: few
CDR3: CASSFRALSGNTIYF
DNA: TGTGCCAGCAGTTTCAGGGCTCTCTCTGGAAACACCATATATTTT

V: TRBV2
D: TRBD1
J: TRBJ2-1
size: NA
CDR3: CASRRDRHNEQFF
DNA: TGTGCCAGCAGGAGGGACAGGCATAATGAGCAGTTCTTC

V: TRBV28
D: TRBD1
J: TRBJ2-3
size: NA
CDR3: CASSIDRGLDTQYF
DNA: TGTGCCAGCAGTATCGACAGGGGTTTGGATACGCAGTATTTT

V: TRBV21-1
D: NA
J: TRBJ2-2
size: NA
CDR3: CASSKELAGGPNTGELFF
DNA: TGTGCCAGCAGCAAGGAGCTAGCGGGAGGGCCGAACACCGGGGAGCTGTTTTTT

V: TRBV28
D: NA
J: TRBJ2-7
size: NA
CDR3: CASSRDTPEQYF
DNA: TGTGCCAGCAGTCGCGATACTCCGGAGCAGTACTTC

V: TRBV5-1
D: NA
J: TRBJ2-3
size: NA
CDR3: CASSFTRDTDTQYF
DNA: TGCGCCAGCAGCTTTACTAGGGACACAGATACGCAGTATTTT

V: TRBV7-2
D: NA
J: TRBJ1-1
size: NA
CDR3: CASSREHGGGTEAFF
DNA: TGTGCCAGCAGCAGGGAACACGGGGGAGGGACTGAAGCTTTCTTT

V: TRBV6-5
D: NA
J: TRBJ1-6
size: NA
CDR3: CASGRTRDSNSPLHF
DNA: TGTGCCAGCGGGAGAACGCGGGACTCCAATTCACCCCTCCACTTT

V: TRBV6-5
D: NA
J: TRBJ1-1
size: NA
CDR3: CASTGGMRPEAFF
DNA: TGTGCCAGCACCGGGGGGATGCGGCCTGAAGCTTTCTTT

V: TRBV15
D: TRBD1
J: TRBJ2-3
size: NA
CDR3: CATSTFVGRGQRGTDTQYF
DNA: TGTGCCACCAGCACTTTTGTGGGTAGGGGACAGAGAGGCACAGATACGCAGTATTTT

V: TRBV28
D: NA
J: TRBJ2-2
size: once
CDR3: CASSPVWQAGELFF
DNA: TGTGCCAGCAGCCCAGTCTGGCAGGCCGGGGAGCTGTTTTTT

V: TRBV12-3/TRBV12-4
D: NA
J: TRBJ2-2
size: NA
CDR3: CASSSSGSGELFF
DNA: TGTGCCAGCAGTTCGTCGGGTTCCGGGGAGCTGTTTTTT

V: TRBV9
D: TRBD2
J: TRBJ2-1
size: NA
CDR3: CASSTFPGLYNEQFF
DNA: TGTGCCAGCAGCACCTTCCCGGGACTATACAATGAGCAGTTCTTC

V: TRBV5-1
D: NA
J: TRBJ2-7
size: many
CDR3: CASSWASVIYEQYF
DNA: TGCGCCAGCAGTTGGGCTAGCGTGATCTACGAGCAGTACTTC

V: TRBV3-1/TRBV3-2
D: TRBD1
J: TRBJ1-1
size: few
CDR3: CASTMMGTGGTEAFF
DNA: TGTGCCAGCACCATGATGGGGACAGGGGGGACTGAAGCTTTCTTT

V: TRBV11-2
D: TRBD1
J: TRBJ2-7
size: once
CDR3: CASRSGTGSPHEQYF
DNA: TGTGCCAGCAGGTCCGGGACAGGGTCCCCACACGAGCAGTACTTC

V: TRBV9
D: TRBD2
J: TRBJ2-3
size: NA
CDR3: CASSPRGSGVVTDTQYF
DNA: TGTGCCAGCAGCCCCCGGGGTAGCGGGGTAGTTACAGATACGCAGTATTTT

V: TRBV2
D: NA
J: TRBJ2-1
size: once
CDR3: CASSERQGPYNEQFF
DNA: TGTGCCAGCAGTGAAAGGCAGGGGCCTTACAATGAGCAGTTCTTC

V: TRBV7-3
D: TRBD1
J: TRBJ1-2
size: NA
CDR3: CASSLTTGGLGGYTF
DNA: TGTGCCAGCAGCTTAACCACAGGGGGCCTAGGGGGCTACACCTTC

V: TRBV24-1
D: NA
J: TRBJ2-1
size: NA
CDR3: CATSDFRGEQFF
DNA: TGTGCCACCAGTGATTTTAGGGGCGAGCAGTTCTTC

V: TRBV15
D: NA
J: TRBJ2-5
size: NA
CDR3: CATSRDRQALGETQYF
DNA: TGTGCCACCAGCAGAGACAGACAGGCCCTCGGAGAGACCCAGTACTTC